This T cell receptor (beta chain) was sequenced for a study of blood T cell repertoires in COVID-19. For the study at large: Samples of COVID-19 (acute and convalescent) were obtained from the United States, Italy and Spain. Sources were T cells, B-cell-depleted T cells, or PBMCs; the material itself was cDNA or gDNA.

In the original processing: Amplification of reference gene primers provided the estimated nucleated cell counts. Here immunoSEQ multiplex PCR was the method, and the copy in TCRdb shows in-frame clones only, minus some. The V and J calls and the clone size are those of that table, but D and trimming were determined from the DNA. The sample consists of under 500,000 clones, nearly 90% of them appearing once. CDR3 length: 16 amino acids. V gave up 2 bases and J gave up 3 bases; unmatched junction bases: 7. Germline CDR1 and CDR2: LNHNV and YYDKDF (reference sequence). Cohort allocation depended upon clinical history that participants reported.

The source of this sequence is a woman under 30 with acute COVID-19. The sample consisted of PBMCs or T cells enriched from blood (not recorded which). The chain carries TRBV15 and TRBJ2-1; 7 positions match TRBD1. DNA for the CDR3: TGTGCCACCAGCAGATCGAAGGGGACAGTCTACAATGAGCAGTTCTTC. This translates into CATSRSKGTVYNEQFF.